The rows below give T cell receptor beta chains drawn from one sample of a study of a mutant IDH1 vaccine in newly diagnosed glioma. The method was immunoSEQ multiplex PCR; TCRdb's version includes in-frame clones alone and lacks a portion of them. This repertoire shows about 67,000 clones, 65% to 85% found once; its top ten account for about 4.8%. The sample here was peripheral blood mononuclear cells (PBMCs), taken from a glioma patient treated with radiotherapy, temozolomide or both. Source of these receptors: a woman aged 18 to 35 with glioma. Some clones in this sample may be carry-over from other donors' samples. Each CDR3 is given with its conserved first and last residue. The D gene is left open where the match is weak. Where a row states a size, it is once, few, many or the class of an expanded clone; other rows omit it.

>TRBD2|TRBJ2-1|NA|TRBV4-2
TGTGCCAGCAGCCCCGGGACTAGCGGGAGCAATGAGCAGTTCTTC
CASSPGTSGSNEQFF
>TRBD2|TRBJ2-3|NA|TRBV9
TGTGCCAGCAGCGCGGCTAGCGGCGCCACCACAGATACGCAGTATTTT
CASSAASGATTDTQYF
>NA|TRBJ2-7|NA|TRBV5-1
TGCGCCAGCAGCCCCACAGACGGGAGCTCCTACGAGCAGTACTTC
CASSPTDGSSYEQYF
>TRBD2|TRBJ2-7|NA|TRBV5-4
TGTGCCAGCAGCTTGGCCGTGGGAGGGCCCTACGAGCAGTACTTC
CASSLAVGGPYEQYF
>TRBD2|TRBJ2-7|once|TRBV9
TGTGCCAGCAGCGTGGCTAGCGGTGGATACGAGCAGTACTTC
CASSVASGGYEQYF
>NA|TRBJ2-3|NA|TRBV9
TGTGCCAGCAGCGTAGGGACCGGGGCAGATACGCAGTATTTT
CASSVGTGADTQYF
>NA|TRBJ2-3|NA|TRBV7-9
TGTGCCAGCAGTGCCGGACAAACTCCCACAGATACGCAGTATTTT
CASSAGQTPTDTQYF
>NA|TRBJ1-4|NA|TRBV7-9
TGTGCCAGCAGCTCAGGGGTCGGCACTAATGAAAAACTGTTTTTT
CASSSGVGTNEKLFF
>NA|TRBJ2-7|NA|TRBV2
TGTGCCGGCTGGGGGACACACGAGCAGTACTTC
CAGWGTHEQYF
>NA|TRBJ1-2|NA|TRBV27
TGTGCCAGCAGTTTCGGGGTTTCACATGGCTACACCTTC
CASSFGVSHGYTF
>NA|TRBJ2-7|NA|TRBV9
TGTGCCAGCAGCGTAGCTCCAGGGCCCTACGAGCAGTACTTC
CASSVAPGPYEQYF
>NA|TRBJ1-5|NA|TRBV19
TGTGCCAGTAAGGCGCAGAGCAATCAGCCCCAGCATTTT
CASKAQSNQPQHF
>TRBD1|TRBJ2-7|once|TRBV29-1
TGCAGCGTTTGGACAGGTAGCTCCTACGAGCAGTACTTC
CSVWTGSSYEQYF
>TRBD1|TRBJ1-1|NA|TRBV7-9
TGTGCCAGCAGCTTAGCCCGGGGGCAGGGGGCTCGCACTGAAGCTTTCTTT
CASSLARGQGARTEAFF
>NA|TRBJ2-7|NA|TRBV29-1
TGCAGCGCTTTCTTCCCCCCCGGCGAGACTGGAACCTACGAGCAGTACTTC
CSAFFPPGETGTYEQYF
>TRBD2|TRBJ2-1|NA|TRBV6-5
TGTGCCAGCACCCGAGCGGGAACGGCTTACAATGAGCAGTTCTTC
CASTRAGTAYNEQFF
>TRBD1|TRBJ1-4|few|TRBV11-2
TGTGCCAGCAGCTACAGGGGCAGCGCTGGAGAAAAACTGTTTTTT
CASSYRGSAGEKLFF
>NA|TRBJ1-2|once|TRBV4-3
TGCGCCAGCAGCCAAGGGGGGACCGGACCAAACTATGGCTACACCTTC
CASSQGGTGPNYGYTF
>TRBD2|TRBJ2-7|NA|TRBV4-2
TGTGCCAGCAGCCAAGATCACGGACTAGCGGGACATGCCCGAGGACCATACGAGCAGTACTTC
CASSQDHGLAGHARGPYEQYF
>NA|TRBJ1-5|NA|TRBV4-2
TGTGCCAGCAGCCAAGAAGCCTCCTCCAATCAGCCCCAGCATTTT
CASSQEASSNQPQHF
>NA|TRBJ2-5|NA|TRBV6-5
TGTGCCAGCAGTTACAGGGGAGGAATAGAGACCCAGTACTTC
CASSYRGGIETQYF
>NA|TRBJ2-5|NA|TRBV9
TGTGCCAGCAGCGTAGACGGGAACCAAGAAACCCAGTACTTC
CASSVDGNQETQYF
>NA|TRBJ2-6|NA|TRBV5-1
TGCGCCAGCAGCTCGTTCCGGGACACTTTCTCTGGGGCCAACGTCCTGACTTTC
CASSSFRDTFSGANVLTF
>NA|TRBJ2-5|NA|TRBV5-1
TGCGCCAGCAGCGAGGGAACTGCTCAAGAGACCCAGTACTTC
CASSEGTAQETQYF
>NA|TRBJ1-1|NA|TRBV13
TGTGCCAGCAGCCGTTCGGTTGAAGCTTTCTTT
CASSRSVEAFF
>TRBD2|TRBJ2-3|NA|TRBV7-9
TGTGCCAGCAGCTTCGGCGGGAGTACAGATACGCAGTATTTT
CASSFGGSTDTQYF
>TRBD1|TRBJ2-2|NA|TRBV27
TGTGCCAGCAGTTTTGGGTTCGGGACAGCAGCAAACACCGGGGAGCTGTTTTTT
CASSFGFGTAANTGELFF
>NA|TRBJ1-5|NA|TRBV6-6
TGTGCCAGCAGTTACTCCCCCGGGGGCAATCAGCCCCAGCATTTT
CASSYSPGGNQPQHF
>NA|TRBJ2-2|NA|TRBV15
TGTGCCACCAGCAGCGCCAGCCACCTGTTTTTGAACACCGGGGAGCTGTTTTTT
CATSSASHLFLNTGELFF
>NA|TRBJ2-2|NA|TRBV27
TGTGCCAGCAGTTTATCCAACGGGGAGCTGTTTTTT
CASSLSNGELFF
>NA|TRBJ1-5|NA|TRBV30
TGTGCCTGGAGTGTAGGTAACCGGGCGGATCAGCCCCAGCATTTT
CAWSVGNRADQPQHF
>NA|TRBJ1-2|NA|TRBV30
TGTGCCTGGAGTAACGTCTATGGCTACACCTTC
CAWSNVYGYTF
>TRBD1|TRBJ1-1|few|TRBV9
TGTGCCAGCAGCGGGTCCGACAGGGGGGCTTTCTTT
CASSGSDRGAFF
>NA|TRBJ2-7|NA|TRBV30
TGTGCCTGGAGTCTGAGGGACGAGCAGTACTTC
CAWSLRDEQYF
>TRBD1|TRBJ2-3|NA|TRBV30
TGTGCCTGGAGTGCAGGGGGAAATCAAGATACGCAGTATTTT
CAWSAGGNQDTQYF